These 31 T cell receptor beta chains originate from one sample sequenced in a study of T cell repertoires in cytomegalovirus infection. TCRdb reprocessed the reads with MiXCR, giving one entry per CDR3 protein. The sample records 230,000 or so distinct CDR3 sequences, 38% being singletons. These TCRs are of unknown antigen specificity. The source was CD8+ T cells from cultured PBMCs, collected from culture after CMV antigen stimulation. The receptors here all came from a human donor in good health (CMV status not recorded). Some clones in this sample may be carry-over from other donors' samples.

V gene TRBV7-3 combines with J gene TRBJ2-1, with TRBD2 as a possible D gene (6 bases). The V and J ends lost 6 bases and 10 bases respectively, with 25 bases between them. From germline, CDR1 is SGHTA and CDR2 FQGTGA. This CDR3 has 16 amino acids. This chain's CDR3 is CASSFSSGPYRGEQFF. DNA of the CDR3: TGTGCCAGCAGTTTTAGCTCGGGCCCATACCGGGGGGAGCAGTTCTTC.

The rearrangement links TRBV11-1 to TRBJ1-2, with unresolved D. From germline, CDR1 is SGHAT and CDR2 FQDESV (reference sequence). The germline V and J ends were trimmed by 3 bases and 4 bases, with 6 bases remaining between them. This CDR3 has 12 residues. CDR3 nucleotide sequence: TGTGCCAGCAGCTTTAACAGCTATGGCTACACCTTC. It codes for CASSFNSYGYTF.

This clonotype was seen only a few times. This chain connects TRBV12-5 to TRBJ2-2; 9 nucleotides match TRBD1. The J segment lost 3 bases and the V segment lost 0 bases, leaving 5 bases of the junction unmatched. There are 17 residues in the CDR3. CDR1 and CDR2 from the germline V gene are LGHNT and FRNRAP. The CDR3 nucleotides are TGTGCTAGTGGTTTGGTTACAGGGGGCCGGTACACCGGGGAGCTGTTTTTT. Translated: CASGLVTGGRYTGELFF.

There are a few counts of this clonotype. The V gene is TRBV28, the J gene TRBJ2-4; 7 bases fit TRBD2. CDR1 and CDR2 (germline): MDHEN, SYDVKM. The V gene end was trimmed by 6 bases and the J gene end by 1 base; junction bases not matched to a gene: 18. The CDR3 is 19 residues long. The CDR3 nucleotides read TGTGCCAGCAGCAACCCGGTAGGGCCGGGGGGATCGGCCAAAAACATTCAGTACTTC. Its protein is CASSNPVGPGGSAKNIQYF.

The V gene is TRBV7-9, the J gene TRBJ2-4; possibly TRBD1 for D (6 bases). V lost 5 bases and J lost 0, with 14 bases in between. Germline V gene data show CDR1 as SEHNR and CDR2 as FQNEAQ (reference sequence). This CDR3 spans 16 amino acids. The CDR3 region has the DNA TGTGCCAGCAGCCGACTACAGGGTCTAGCCAAAAACATTCAGTACTTC. Translating gives CASSRLQGLAKNIQYF.

Only one count was recorded for this clonotype. V usage is TRBV6-1 and J usage is TRBJ2-5; the match to TRBD2 covers 13 bases. The trim removed 5 bases at V and 5 bases at J, leaving 8 bases unmatched. CDR3 length: 16 residues. Germline-derived CDR1 and CDR2 are MNHNS and SASEGT. CDR3 protein: CASSPRTSGSLETQYF. The CDR3 nucleotides are TGTGCCAGCAGTCCGCGGACTAGCGGGAGTTTGGAGACCCAGTACTTC.

The chain carries TRBV6-1 and TRBJ2-1; D assignment may be TRBD1 or TRBD2 (7 bases each). The V gene's germline CDR1 is MNHNS and CDR2 SASEGT. This CDR3 region has 21 residues. V was clipped by 2 bases and J by 0 bases, with 26 bases between them. CDR3 sequence: CASSERIGAGGVLRSYNEQFF. The CDR3 DNA sequence: TGTGCCAGCAGTGAACGAATCGGGGCAGGGGGGGTGTTACGCTCCTACAATGAGCAGTTCTTC.

This clonotype was observed a few times. This sequence joins TRBV10-3 and TRBJ2-6, with D unclear. V was shortened by 1 base and J by 3 bases, with 13 bases between the two germline ends. Germline V gene lookup returns CDR1 ENHRY and CDR2 SYGVKD. This CDR3 has 17 residues. The CDR3 reads CAISEFKERSGANVLTF. As DNA, the CDR3 is TGTGCCATCAGTGAGTTTAAGGAGAGGAGTGGGGCCAACGTCCTGACTTTC.

The CDR3 region has the DNA TGTGCCAGCAGTTTGCGGGTGGGTACAGATACGCAGTATTTT. Its protein is CASSLRVGTDTQYF. The J gene is TRBJ2-3, the V gene TRBV12-3 or TRBV12-4; tentatively, D is TRBD2 (5 bases). The CDR3 contains 14 residues. Trimming left V 3 bases short and J 3 bases short, with 10 bases between.

On this clonotype: The CDR3 end shows no conserved phenylalanine or tryptophan, and so a read error is likely. This chain uses TRBV14 with TRBJ2-7; D is unclear. V shed 3 bases and J shed 3 bases, with 9 bases lying between them. The germline V gene has CDR1 SGHDN and CDR2 FVKESK. The CDR3 runs 13 residues. The DNA of the CDR3 is TGTGCCAGCAGCCACAAGTCGGGCTACGAGCAGTACTTA. This encodes CASSHKSGYEQYL.

V is TRBV6-5 and J is TRBJ1-4; unclear D gene. The V end was cut by 2 bases, the J end by 9 bases, with 10 bases between. The CDR3 consists of 13 residues. The V gene's germline CDR1 is MNHEY and CDR2 SVGAGI. The CDR3 DNA is TGTGCCAGCAGTTACGGGGAGTCGCAAAAACTGTTTTTT. Protein product: CASSYGESQKLFF.

This clonotype was seen a few times. In DNA, the CDR3 is TGTGCCAGCAGTGTCGGGGATTCACCCCTCCACTTT. Encoded protein: CASSVGDSPLHF. The chain is built from TRBV2 and TRBJ1-6; D is uncertain. Trimming took 4 bases from V and 8 from J, leaving 6 bases between them. The V gene's germline CDR1 is SNHLY and CDR2 FYNNEI. CDR3 size: 12 residues.

This clonotype was observed a few times. The chain uses TRBV7-8 and TRBJ2-4; TRBD1 agrees at 7 bases. Germline CDR1 reads SGHVS; CDR2 reads FQNEAQ. Germline trimming cut 5 bases from V and 8 bases from J; bases unmatched to any gene: 9. The CDR3 sequence is 14 residues long. The CDR3 is CASSLTGDEDIQYF. CDR3 nucleotides: TGTGCCAGCAGCCTCACAGGGGACGAGGACATTCAGTACTTC.

In nucleotides, the CDR3 is TGTGCCAGCAGCTCGCAGGGAAAGGGGCCCCAGCATTTT. Its translation is CASSSQGKGPQHF. The chain combines TRBV7-8 with TRBJ1-5, with D perhaps TRBD1 (5 bases). V lost 4 bases and J lost 9, with 13 bases in between. Germline V gene sequence: CDR1 SGHVS, CDR2 FQNEAQ. The CDR3 extends over 13 amino acids.

This clonotype occurred a few times. CDR3 coding DNA: TGTGCCAGCAGTAATCGTCTAGCGGGAGGGTCGACCTACGAGCAGTACTTC. Protein product: CASSNRLAGGSTYEQYF. The chain joins TRBV2 to TRBJ2-7; 12 positions agree with TRBD2. CDR1 is SNHLY, CDR2 FYNNEI, per germline. This CDR3 contains 17 residues. The junction had 10 bases not matched to a gene; V was cut back by 5 bases and J by 2 bases.

This clonotype was seen more than once but under ten times. This chain connects TRBV28 to TRBJ1-5; the D is unclear. The CDR3 runs to 12 residues. Germline-derived CDR1 and CDR2 are MDHEN and SYDVKM. The germline V and J ends were trimmed by 6 bases and 2 bases, with 5 bases remaining between them. The CDR3 sequence: CASREGNQPQHF. DNA for the CDR3: TGTGCCAGCAGGGAGGGCAATCAGCCCCAGCATTTT. The full variable domain, with the rest looked up from reference TRBV28 and TRBJ1-5, is DVKVTQSSRYLVKRTGEKVFLECVQDMDHENMFWYRQDPGLGLRLIYFSYDVKMKEKGDIPEGYSVSREKKERFSLILESASTNQTSMYLCASREGNQPQHFGDGTRLSIL.

As regards this clonotype: At one end, the junction sequence differs from germline, possibly due to a read error. The genes are TRBV4-1 and TRBJ2-2, with 7 bases that match TRBD2. The CDR3 totals 16 residues. Germline V gene sequence: CDR1 MGHRA, CDR2 YSYEKL. The CDR3 nucleotides are TGTGCCAGCAGCCCATTTGCGGGGGACGGCACCGGGGAGCTGTTTTTT. Translation: CASSPFAGDGTGELFF.

This clonotype was seen just once. The chain employs TRBV20-1 and TRBJ2-7; weak D call: TRBD2 (5 bases). Trimming took 0 bases from V and 2 from J, leaving 17 bases between them. The V gene's germline CDR1 is DFQATT and CDR2 SNEGSKA (reference sequence). The CDR3 covers 16 residues. This CDR3 is CSARDDGYGLPYEQYF. CDR3 DNA: TGCAGTGCTAGAGACGACGGCTACGGACTGCCCTACGAGCAGTACTTC.

The genes are TRBV20-1 and TRBJ2-7; D tentatively reads TRBD1 or TRBD2 (5 bases each). This CDR3 region has 16 residues. Germline V CDR1 and CDR2: DFQATT, SNEGSKA (reference sequence). The germline V and J ends were trimmed by 4 bases and 2 bases, with 21 bases remaining between them. Here the CDR3 DNA reads TGCAGTGCTACCCAACCTGGGGGTCTGAGGGCCTACGAGCAGTACTTC. This encodes CSATQPGGLRAYEQYF.

The chain is built from TRBV7-9 and TRBJ2-3; 9 nucleotides line up with TRBD2. Germline-derived CDR1 and CDR2 are SEHNR and FQNEAQ (reference sequence). Trimming at V came to 5 bases and at J to 0 bases, leaving 15 bases not matched to a gene. CDR3 size: 19 residues. The CDR3 coding sequence is TGTGCCAGCAGCCCCCTTGAGGTAGCGGGAGCGGTTAGCACAGATACGCAGTATTTT. Residues: CASSPLEVAGAVSTDTQYF.

This clonotype was seen a handful of times. V usage is TRBV7-8 and J usage is TRBJ1-1, with TRBD1 matching 7 bases. The junction had 6 bases not matched to a gene; V was cut back by 0 bases and J by 5 bases. The CDR3 covers 15 residues. From germline, CDR1 is SGHVS and CDR2 FQNEAQ. The CDR3 DNA reads TGTGCCAGCAGCTTAGCCCCAGGGGGAAGAACTGAAGCTTTCTTT. Amino acids: CASSLAPGGRTEAFF.

This chain connects TRBV27 to TRBJ2-7; no reliable D call. Germline CDR1 MNHEY, CDR2 SMNVEV (reference sequence). CDR3 length equals 14 residues. V dropped 6 bases and J dropped 2 bases, with 14 bases sitting between them. CDR3: CASRLTPSTYEQYF. CDR3 DNA sequence: TGTGCCAGCAGGCTGACCCCCTCGACCTACGAGCAGTACTTC.

The chain employs TRBV6-5 and TRBJ1-2; weak D call: TRBD1 (5 bases). The CDR3 contains 17 residues. The V gene's germline CDR1 is MNHEY and CDR2 SVGAGI. V lost 6 bases, J lost 1 base, and 21 bases lay in between. CDR3 residues: CASSPGAGRGLNYGYTF. The CDR3 DNA sequence: TGTGCCAGCAGCCCCGGGGCAGGGAGAGGACTTAACTATGGCTACACCTTC.

V and J are TRBV12-3 or TRBV12-4 and TRBJ2-7; no reliable D call. CDR3 length: 15 residues. Trimming removed 4 bases from V and 4 bases from J, with 17 bases in between. The DNA of the CDR3 is TGTGCCAGCAGTTCCAACCCAGCTAGGGCGTACGAGCAGTACTTC. Protein: CASSSNPARAYEQYF.

This clonotype was detected only a few times. This chain connects TRBV4-2 to TRBJ2-1; TRBD2 matches at 10 bases. From germline, CDR1 is LGHNA and CDR2 YNFKEQ. Germline trimming cut 4 bases from V and 9 bases from J; bases unmatched to any gene: 9. The CDR3 has 15 residues. The CDR3: CASSPSGRAVGEQFF. In DNA, the CDR3 is TGTGCCAGCAGCCCGAGCGGGAGGGCCGTTGGTGAGCAGTTCTTC.

The CDR3 coding sequence is TGTGCCAGCAGCCAAGGAGGGGGCGGTGGCTACACCTTC. It is translated as CASSQGGGGGYTF. This rearrangement joins TRBV4-2 to TRBJ1-2; 7 nucleotides align to TRBD1. V trimming: 1 base; J trimming: 7 bases; junction bases outside the gene matches: 3. This CDR3 has 13 amino acids. CDR1 and CDR2 (germline): LGHNA, YNFKEQ.

Worth noting for this clonotype: A read error may account for a junction end that differs from germline. The CDR3 region has the DNA TGTGCCAGAAGCTTAGTGGAGGGGTCAACAGATACGCAGTATTTT. The encoded protein is CARSLVEGSTDTQYF. The chain links TRBV7-2 to TRBJ2-3, with D possibly TRBD2 on 6 matching bases. Germline loops: CDR1 SGHTA, CDR2 FQGNSA. The CDR3 covers 15 residues.

V usage is TRBV7-6 and J usage is TRBJ1-3, with no clear D. Germline V CDR1 and CDR2: SGHVS, FNYEAQ. V was shortened by 5 bases and J by 3 bases, with 14 bases between the two germline ends. The CDR3 extends over 15 amino acids. As DNA, the CDR3 is TGTGCCAGCAGCCCCTCGGGATGGAATGGAAACACCATATATTTT. Translating it yields CASSPSGWNGNTIYF. Based on the CDR3 plus reference TRBV7-6 and TRBJ1-3, the full variable domain is GAGVSQSPRYKVTKRGQDVALRCDPISGHVSLYWYRQALGQGPEFLTYFNYEAQQDKSGLPNDRFSAERPEGSISTLTIQRTEQRDSAMYRCASSPSGWNGNTIYFGEGSWLTVV.

About this clonotype itself: Likely a read error: the CDR3 ends without its conserved phenylalanine or tryptophan. V gene TRBV7-2 combines with J gene TRBJ2-7; 8 bases are a match to TRBD2. This CDR3 has 15 residues. V lost 5 bases, J lost 5 bases, and 11 bases stayed unmatched. Germline V lookup: CDR1 SGHTA, CDR2 FQGNSA. Written as DNA, the CDR3 is TGTGCCAGCAGCCGTATCGGGAGCGGGAGCAACGAGCAGTACTTA. Protein: CASSRIGSGSNEQYL.

This clonotype was counted between two and nine times. V usage is TRBV3-1 and J usage is TRBJ2-5, with D hard to call. CDR1 is LGHDT and CDR2 is YNNKEL in the germline V gene (reference sequence). The CDR3 covers 14 residues. Deletions cut 0 bases from V and 5 bases from J, with 10 bases between. The CDR3 loop reads CASSQDELRETQYF. DNA of the CDR3: TGTGCCAGCAGCCAAGATGAACTACGCGAGACCCAGTACTTC.

The chain has TRBV7-9 and TRBJ2-3; TRBD2 agrees at 10 bases. Germline V gives CDR1 SEHNR, CDR2 FQNEAQ (reference sequence). Unmatched junction bases numbered 11, after V lost 5 bases and J lost 6 bases. CDR3 length equals 16 residues. The CDR3 reads CASSARIAGGKDTQYF. The CDR3, as DNA: TGTGCCAGCAGCGCCCGCATAGCGGGGGGAAAGGATACGCAGTATTTT. The variable domain in full, completed from reference TRBV7-9 and TRBJ2-3, reads DTGVSQNPRHKITKRGQNVTFRCDPISEHNRLYWYRQTLGQGPEFLTYFQNEAQLEKSRLLSDRFSAERPKGSFSTLEIQRTEQGDSAMYLCASSARIAGGKDTQYFGPGTRLTVL.